Here is one T cell receptor (beta chain) with its context. V was shortened by 4 bases and J by 4 bases, with 7 bases between the two germline ends. The CDR3 consists of 13 residues. Germline V gives CDR1 WNHNN, CDR2 SYGVQD (reference sequence). The data stem from a study of blood T cell repertoires in COVID-19. In the study overall: Nucleic acid was either cDNA or gDNA, and it came from T cells, B-cell-depleted T cells, or PBMCs.

Participant-given clinical history determined each cohort assignment. Only in-frame clones appear in the TCRdb table, and some are missing; sequencing was by immunoSEQ multiplex PCR. In the table there are 130,000 or so clones, around 84% of which are singletons. Material for sequencing was PBMCs or T cells enriched from blood (not recorded which). This sequence joins TRBV10-1 and TRBJ2-2; no firm D call. This TCR came from a man in his forties with acute COVID-19. This CDR3 is CASSGGGTGELFF. The DNA of the CDR3 is TGCGCCAGCAGTGGAGGCGGCACCGGGGAGCTGTTTTTT.